Listed here are 27 T cell receptor beta chains from one sample, sequenced in a study of T-cell reconstitution after alpha-beta-depleted transplantation in children (dated by TCRdb to about 2016). Receptor amplification or capture employed PCR. The run used an Illumina HiSeq 2500. To normalize quantification of the TCRbeta repertoire, the TCR libraries were built with molecular barcoding that relied on unique molecular identifiers. The public reads were run again by TCRdb, first through fastp at Q25 and then through MiXCR, and only productive beta chains were kept. Each CDR3 protein gets just one entry, which takes the most common genes and DNA from the rows behind it. The sample table holds about 600,000 distinct CDR3 sequences, of which over 9.5% were seen once. The ten top clones hold 3.5% to 5% of the sample. The material sequenced was PBMCs from the stem cell graft donor, taken from the stem cell graft. Receptors were obtained from a human donor who donated a stem cell graft to a child with acute myeloid leukemia.

The rearrangement uses TRBV25-1 and TRBJ2-3, with 7 nucleotides matching TRBD1. CDR1 MGHDK and CDR2 SYGVNS come from the germline V gene. V dropped 3 bases and J dropped 2; count of bases not matched to a gene: 5. The CDR3 runs 15 residues. CDR3 DNA: TGTGCCAGCAGTGACGGGACAGTTCTCACAGATACGCAGTATTTT. Its translation: CASSDGTVLTDTQYF.

The table lists this clonotype with a few counts. V and J are TRBV5-4 and TRBJ2-3, with 7 positions matching TRBD1. Germline trimming cut 4 bases from V and 4 bases from J; bases unmatched to any gene: 3. Germline lookup yields CDR1 SGHNT and CDR2 YYREEE (reference sequence). This CDR3 is built from 13 residues. The CDR3 nucleotides read TGTGCCAGCAGCCAGGGGACAGCAGATACGCAGTATTTT. Translated, it gives CASSQGTADTQYF.

This clonotype was counted only a few times. V is TRBV20-1 and J is TRBJ2-7, with 7 bases that match TRBD2. V trimming: 0 bases; J trimming: 2 bases; junction bases outside the gene matches: 7. CDR1 and CDR2 from the germline V gene are DFQATT and SNEGSKA (reference sequence). This CDR3 region has 15 residues. CDR3 sequence (DNA): TGCAGTGCTAGAGACATGCGGGAGTCCACCTACGAGCAGTACTTC. Translating gives CSARDMRESTYEQYF.

This clonotype was counted only a few times. The chain carries TRBV7-3 and TRBJ2-1, with D possibly being TRBD2 (6 bases). The V and J ends lost 5 bases and 4 bases respectively, with 18 bases between them. The germline V gene has CDR1 SGHTA and CDR2 FQGTGA. This CDR3 has 16 amino acids. The CDR3 coding sequence is TGTGCCAGCAGCCCCACCCGGCGCGGGATGTACAATGAGCAGTTCTTC. As protein: CASSPTRRGMYNEQFF.

The chain is built from TRBV6-2 or TRBV6-3 and TRBJ2-7; D perhaps matches TRBD1 (6 bases). Trimming took off 8 bases at V and 0 bases at J, with 11 bases between the two ends. Looked up from germline, CDR1 is MNHEY and CDR2 is SVGEGT. The CDR3 runs 13 residues. The CDR3 here is CASWGLTSYEQYF. The CDR3 DNA is TGTGCCAGCTGGGGGCTAACCTCCTACGAGCAGTACTTC.

The table lists this clonotype with a few counts. V gene TRBV20-1 combines with J gene TRBJ1-2, with 8 bases matching TRBD1. Looked up from germline, CDR1 is DFQATT and CDR2 is SNEGSKA (reference sequence). With 3 bases clipped from V and 9 bases from J, the junction kept 12 bases outside the gene matches. The CDR3 has 14 amino acids. CDR3 coding DNA: TGCAGTGCTAGTCAGGGACAGGACGGAAAATGCTACACCTTC. Translated: CSASQGQDGKCYTF.

This sequence joins TRBV29-1 and TRBJ2-1; no clear D. Germline CDR1 is SQVTM and CDR2 is ANQGSEA. The CDR3 is 12 residues long. The V and J ends lost 3 bases and 10 bases respectively, with 13 bases between them. The DNA of the CDR3 is TGCAGCGTTGACAATGATCTCTGGGAGCAGTTCTTC. It codes for CSVDNDLWEQFF.

The V gene is TRBV27, the J gene TRBJ1-5; D unresolved. Per germline, CDR1 MNHEY and CDR2 SMNVEV (reference sequence). Trimming shortened V by 6 bases and J by 1 base, and 7 bases separated the two germline ends. There are 13 residues in the CDR3. The CDR3: CASRGGSNQPQHF. DNA of the CDR3: TGTGCCAGCAGAGGAGGGAGCAATCAGCCCCAGCATTTT.

The genes are TRBV7-2 and TRBJ2-3; 9 bases are a match to TRBD2. With 5 bases clipped from V and 2 bases from J, the junction kept 8 bases outside the gene matches. This CDR3 region has 16 residues. Germline values: CDR1 SGHTA, CDR2 FQGNSA. CDR3 nucleotides: TGTGCCAGCAGCCGCGGTGGCGGGGGGGTCACAGATACGCAGTATTTT. This translates into CASSRGGGGVTDTQYF.

Many counts were recorded for this clonotype. The V call is TRBV10-3, the J call TRBJ2-1; 9 bases match TRBD1. The ends lost 6 bases at V and 5 bases at J; junction bases unmatched: 8. Germline assignment: CDR1 ENHRY and CDR2 SYGVKD. This CDR3 region has 15 residues. The CDR3 DNA reads as TGTGCCATCAGCTCTCTAGGACAGGGGAACAATGAGCAGTTCTTC. Its protein is CAISSLGQGNNEQFF.

This clonotype was detected ten times or more. This sequence joins TRBV20-1 and TRBJ2-3; 10 nucleotides match TRBD2. The CDR3 length is 18 residues. V lost 0 bases and J lost 1; bases outside the gene matches: 10. Germline V gene data show CDR1 as DFQATT and CDR2 as SNEGSKA (reference sequence). CDR3: CSARDEASGSSGTDTQYF. The DNA for the CDR3 is TGCAGTGCTAGAGATGAGGCTAGCGGGAGTAGCGGCACAGATACGCAGTATTTT.

The sample holds many counts of this clonotype. The V gene is TRBV6-2 or TRBV6-3, the J gene TRBJ2-3; 10 nucleotides match TRBD2. V trimming: 0 bases; J trimming: 2 bases; junction bases outside the gene matches: 5. The CDR3 contains 17 residues. Germline CDR1 reads MNHEY; CDR2 reads SVGEGT. DNA of the CDR3: TGTGCCAGCAGTTACTCGGTACTAGCGGGATCCACAGATACGCAGTATTTT. Its protein product is CASSYSVLAGSTDTQYF.

This chain uses TRBV27 with TRBJ2-3; 8 bases are shared with TRBD2. J lost 4 bases, V lost 8 bases, and 11 bases had no gene match. CDR1 and CDR2 from the germline V gene are MNHEY and SMNVEV (reference sequence). This CDR3 region has 15 residues. CDR3 in amino acids: CASSIGAGDADTQYF. For the CDR3, the DNA is TGTGCCAGCTCCATTGGAGCGGGAGACGCAGATACGCAGTATTTT.

This clonotype turned up a few times. The V call is TRBV29-1, the J call TRBJ2-6, with D uncertain. Trimming pared 1 base from V and 0 bases from J, leaving 16 bases between. This CDR3 has 18 residues. CDR1 is SQVTM, CDR2 ANQGSEA, per germline. The CDR3 reads CSVEGLRTAASGANVLTF. The CDR3 DNA is TGCAGCGTTGAAGGCTTGAGGACCGCCGCCTCTGGGGCCAACGTCCTGACTTTC.

This clonotype was found a few times. The chain combines TRBV6-5 with TRBJ1-3; D possibly corresponds to TRBD1 (5 bases). The CDR3 runs to 16 residues. CDR1 and CDR2 from the germline V gene are MNHEY and SVGAGI. Deletions cut 0 bases from V and 0 bases from J, with 9 bases between. CDR3 nucleotides: TGTGCCAGCAGTTACTCGCCAGGGAGCTCTGGAAACACCATATATTTT. Its translation: CASSYSPGSSGNTIYF.

This clonotype has a count of ten or more. V and J are TRBV12-3 or TRBV12-4 and TRBJ1-5; D is possibly TRBD1 (6 bases). The V gene lost 5 bases and the J gene lost 11 bases, with 16 bases spanning the gap. The CDR3 consists of 13 residues. The CDR3: CASSARQEMAQHF. CDR3 in DNA: TGTGCCAGCAGTGCCAGACAGGAGATGGCCCAGCATTTT.

This clonotype was recorded many times. V usage is TRBV4-3 and J usage is TRBJ2-7; D perhaps matches TRBD1 (6 bases). Germline assignment: CDR1 LGHNA and CDR2 YSLEER. The ends were cut back, 4 bases at V and 3 bases at J, with 22 bases in the middle. The CDR3 runs to 17 residues. CDR3 sequence reads: CASSLGNNPNRDYEQYF. The CDR3 nucleotides are TGCGCCAGCAGCCTAGGGAATAATCCTAACAGGGACTACGAGCAGTACTTC.

In its sample, this clonotype was seen many times. The CDR3 DNA reads TGTGCCAGCAGCCAAGATATCGGGACGCGCTCCTACGAGCAGTACTTC. The encoded protein is CASSQDIGTRSYEQYF. This chain joins TRBV4-2 and TRBJ2-7, with D perhaps being TRBD1 or TRBD2 (5 bases each). V gave up 0 bases and J gave up 0 bases, with 12 bases separating them. Germline lookup yields CDR1 LGHNA and CDR2 YNFKEQ. CDR3 size: 16 residues.

This clonotype was counted ten times or more. The rearrangement uses TRBV11-2 and TRBJ2-7, with TRBD2 as a possible D gene (5 bases). Germline-derived CDR1 and CDR2 are SGHAT and FQNNGV. Trimming removed 1 base at V and 0 bases at J, with 10 bases between. There are 15 residues in the CDR3. CDR3 sequence (DNA): TGTGCCAGCAGCTTAGGTTGGGAGATCTCCTACGAGCAGTACTTC. Translation: CASSLGWEISYEQYF.

This clonotype was picked up many times. The CDR3 region has the DNA TGTGCCACTACGAGACTCCGTGATTGGGCAGATACGCAGTATTTT. Translated, it gives CATTRLRDWADTQYF. The V gene is TRBV28, the J gene TRBJ2-3; D uncertain. V was pared by 10 bases and J by 4 bases, with 21 bases between. From germline, CDR1 is MDHEN and CDR2 SYDVKM. The CDR3 contains 15 residues.

In this sample, this clonotype turned up a few times. The genes are TRBV5-1 and TRBJ2-5, with no clear D. The V end lost 4 bases, the J end lost 2 bases, and 12 bases lay between the germline ends. The CDR3 length is 14 residues. Germline CDR1 SGHRS, CDR2 YFSETQ. CDR3 amino acids: CASSPASRQETQYF. The CDR3 region has the DNA TGCGCCAGCAGCCCCGCAAGCCGTCAAGAGACCCAGTACTTC.

The J gene is TRBJ1-1, the V gene TRBV5-1; D is undetermined. Trimming removed 1 base at V and 1 base at J, with 11 bases between. Germline V gene sequence: CDR1 SGHRS, CDR2 YFSETQ. The CDR3 spans 15 residues. The DNA for the CDR3 is TGCGCCAGCAGCTTGTTGGGAGGATCGAACACTGAAGCTTTCTTT. It encodes CASSLLGGSNTEAFF.

This clonotype has only a few counts. The rearrangement uses TRBV2 and TRBJ1-5; 7 nucleotides match TRBD1. CDR1 SNHLY and CDR2 FYNNEI come from the germline V gene. The trim removed 1 base at V and 5 bases at J, leaving 2 bases unmatched. The CDR3 covers 14 residues. CDR3 nucleotides: TGTGCCAGCAGTGAAGGACAGGGCGATCAGCCCCAGCATTTT. It encodes CASSEGQGDQPQHF.

V is TRBV7-2 and J is TRBJ2-5; 12 nucleotides line up with TRBD2. V lost 2 bases to trimming and J lost 5 bases; unmatched junction nucleotides: 6. Per the germline V gene, CDR1 is SGHTA and CDR2 is FQGNSA. This CDR3 region has 16 residues. The DNA for the CDR3 is TGTGCCAGCAGCTTACGCCTAGCGGGAGGGCAGGAGACCCAGTACTTC. Amino acid sequence: CASSLRLAGGQETQYF.

The chain carries TRBV7-9 and TRBJ1-1; the D gene is possibly TRBD1 (6 bases). The CDR3 contains 16 residues. The V gene lost 5 bases and the J gene lost 0 bases, with 16 bases spanning the gap. Germline CDR1 is SEHNR and CDR2 is FQNEAQ (reference sequence). The CDR3 bases are TGTGCCAGCAGCCCGGTGGGGAGGGGGATGAACACTGAAGCTTTCTTT. Translated, it gives CASSPVGRGMNTEAFF.

The V gene is TRBV19, the J gene TRBJ2-1; TRBD1 or TRBD2 may be the D gene (5 bases each). In germline, CDR1 is LNHDA, CDR2 SQIVND (reference sequence). The V end was cut by 1 base, the J end by 8 bases, with 12 bases between. The CDR3 is 14 amino acids. CDR3 sequence: CASSIVALGDEQFF. CDR3 in DNA: TGTGCCAGTAGTATAGTGGCCCTGGGGGATGAGCAGTTCTTC.

This clonotype has ten or more counts. The V gene is TRBV7-2, the J gene TRBJ2-1; 8 bases match TRBD2. This CDR3 contains 14 residues. Germline loops: CDR1 SGHTA, CDR2 FQGNSA. J gave up 3 bases and V 9 bases, and 7 bases lay outside the gene matches. CDR3 residues: CASRKAGGYNEQFF. CDR3 nucleotide sequence: TGTGCCAGTAGAAAGGCGGGAGGCTACAATGAGCAGTTCTTC.